What follows are 3 T cell receptor beta chains derived from one specimen sequenced in a study of metastatic and nonmetastatic thyroid tumors. TCRdb reanalyzed the PCR reads via MiXCR. Among over 25,000 clones, about 20% were seen once, and the ten largest hold approximately 8.1%. No treatment had been given to any patient before thyroid surgery. The sample consisted of blood. The receptors were gathered from a female donor with papillary thyroid cancer or a benign thyroid nodule (not recorded which). Some clones in this sample may be carry-over from other donors' samples.

Regarding this clone: Because the CDR3 is missing its conserved closing phenylalanine or tryptophan, this is likely a read error. This chain joins TRBV6-1 and TRBJ1-2; no reliable D call. The germline CDR1 and CDR2 sequences are MNHNS and SASEGT. This CDR3 is 13 amino acids long. Trimming left V 7 bases short and J 2 bases short, with 11 bases between. This CDR3 reads CASKEVGNYGYTL. CDR3 bases: TGTGCCAGCAAGGAGGTCGGCAACTATGGCTACACCCTC.

This clone was recorded many times. A much more abundant neighbour one base away suggests this may be a read error. This rearrangement joins TRBV2 to TRBJ1-6, with D unclear. Trimming shortened V by 3 bases and J by 7 bases, and 13 bases separated the two germline ends. The germline gives CDR1 SNHLY, CDR2 FYNNEI. CDR3 length: 15 residues. The CDR3 is CASSDMDGENSPLHF. DNA for the CDR3: TGTGCCAGCAGTGATATGGACGGGGAAAATTCACCCCTCCACTTT. Based on the CDR3 plus reference TRBV2 and TRBJ1-6, the full variable domain is EPEVTQTPSHQVTQMGQEVILRCVPISNHLYFYWYRQILGQKVEFLVSFYNNEISEKSEIFDDQFSVERPDGSNFTLKIRSTKLEDSAMYFCASSDMDGENSPLHFGNGTRLTVT.

This clone appeared a few times. The V call is TRBV19, the J call TRBJ1-5; perhaps TRBD1 as D (5 bases). V lost 1 base and J 5 bases, leaving 12 bases between the germline ends. The CDR3 sequence is 15 residues long. Germline V gives CDR1 LNHDA, CDR2 SQIVND (reference sequence). CDR3 bases: TGTGCCAGTAGTATAGCGAACCCAGGGTATCAGCCCCAGCATTTT. Amino acids: CASSIANPGYQPQHF. Full variable domain (outside the CDR3, taken from reference TRBV19 and TRBJ1-5): DGGITQSPKYLFRKEGQNVTLSCEQNLNHDAMYWYRQDPGQGLRLIYYSQIVNDFQKGDIAEGYSVSREKKESFPLTVTSAQKNPTAFYLCASSIANPGYQPQHFGDGTRLSIL.